This TCR beta chain was sequenced in a study of T cell repertoires in cytomegalovirus infection. Study-wide background: It can be stated that public TCR beta signatures indicated CMV infection as well as a matching HLA type. General study findings and limits: What dominated the ex vivo response were HLA-C-restricted CMV-specific TCR beta clonotypes. Summed frequency of shared TCR beta families picked out CMV carriers who also had the relevant HLA.

Many counts were recorded for this clonotype. Its specificity is not known. A read error may produce the germline difference seen at one junction end. MiXCR was run by TCRdb on the reads, yielding one entry per CDR3 protein. The table includes some 180,000 distinct CDR3 sequences, less than 9.5% detected once. CDR1 is SGHTA, CDR2 FQGNSA, per germline. This CDR3 is built from 13 residues. This receptor was taken from a human donor in good health (CMV status not recorded). Some clones in this sample may be carry-over from other donors' samples. The sequenced sample was PBMCs. The gene calls are TRBV7-2 and TRBJ2-7; TRBD2 might be the D (5 bases). The CDR3, as DNA: TGTGCCAGCAGCCTAGCCTTCTCCTACGAGCAGTACTTC. Encoded protein: CASSLAFSYEQYF.